This TCR beta chain comes out of a study of glioma-infiltrating T cells. TCR alpha and beta CDR3 regions were amplified from RNA using iRepertoire nested multiplex PCR. Using its own MiXCR run on the multiplex PCR reads, TCRdb lists one record per CDR3 protein. The table lists about 140,000 distinct CDR3 sequences, 30% to 40% of them singletons. Notes on this clonotype: Antigen specificity is unknown.

Study results and caveats: Gliomas, especially low-grade, showed above-expected tissue-blood divergence; non-neoplastic patients showed below. Tissue and blood shared very few CDR3 sequences.

The source of this sequence is a human donor with low-grade glioma or glioblastoma, undergoing nonglioma brain surgery, or in good health (not recorded which). Input material: glioma tissue, nonneoplastic brain tissue, or PBMCs (not recorded which).

CDR3 sequence reads: CASSSHGASGRDEQFF. The CDR3 coding sequence is TGTGCCAGCAGTTCTCATGGGGCTAGCGGACGGGATGAGCAGTTCTTC. The chain links TRBV6-1 to TRBJ2-1; TRBD2 matches at 7 bases. The V and J ends lost 5 bases and 8 bases, in that order; junction bases with no gene match: 15. CDR1 and CDR2 from the germline V gene are MNHNS and SASEGT. The length of the CDR3 is 16 residues.